Below, 14 T cell receptor beta chains from the same sample are listed, as sequenced in a study of T cells in Graves' hyperthyroidism and ophthalmopathy. TCR beta CDR3 sequences were amplified from RNA transcripts. With the HTBI primer set, the TCR CDR3 went through a first round of RT-PCR. TCRdb recomputed calls from the multiplex PCR reads with MiXCR, one row per CDR3 protein. The sample holds about 350,000 distinct CDR3 sequences; approximately 13% are singletons and the top ten take roughly 25%. Input material: blood. Receptors originate from a woman aged 30 to 39 with Graves' hyperthyroidism.

This clonotype was counted a few times. The chain employs TRBV5-6 and TRBJ2-7, with D unresolved. This CDR3 contains 14 residues. Looked up from germline, CDR1 is SGHDT and CDR2 is YYEEEE. V was clipped by 6 bases and J by 0 bases, with 13 bases between them. The CDR3 nucleotides read TGTGCCAGCACGAGTCTGGGCGACTCCTACGAGCAGTACTTC. Its protein is CASTSLGDSYEQYF.

The chain is built from TRBV10-3 and TRBJ1-3; maybe TRBD1 (6 bases). This CDR3 contains 15 residues. Germline-derived CDR1 and CDR2 are ENHRY and SYGVKD. V lost 2 bases and J lost 4, with 12 bases in between. The DNA of the CDR3 is TGTGCCATCAGTGAGACGGCAGGGGTGGGAAACACCATATATTTT. Translated, it gives CAISETAGVGNTIYF.

This clonotype was seen only a few times. The CDR3 region has the DNA TGTGCCTGGAATTGGTCGGGAGGGCCTGGGGGGACCCAGTACTTC. This codes for CAWNWSGGPGGTQYF. The chain has TRBV30 and TRBJ2-5, with 8 positions matching TRBD2. The CDR3 is 15 amino acids. The germline CDR1 and CDR2 sequences are GTSNPN and SVGIG (reference sequence). V was pared by 4 bases and J by 7 bases, with 14 bases of the junction left unmatched.

This clonotype was found many times. The chain is built from TRBV7-2 and TRBJ2-7; D is unresolved. CDR1 and CDR2 (germline): SGHTA, FQGNSA. Trimming pared 8 bases from V and 3 bases from J, leaving 14 bases between. The CDR3 runs 13 residues. CDR3 DNA sequence: TGTGCCAGCCCCCCCGGTGGGTGCTACGAGCAGTACTTC. It yields the protein CASPPGGCYEQYF. Full variable domain (missing parts from reference TRBV7-2 and TRBJ2-7): GAGVSQSPSNKVTEKGKDVELRCDPISGHTALYWYRQSLGQGLEFLIYFQGNSAPDKSGLPSDRFSAERTGGSVSTLTIQRTQQEDSAVYLCASPPGGCYEQYFGPGTRLTVT.

This clonotype showed up many times. V gene TRBV20-1 combines with J gene TRBJ2-1; 7 bases match TRBD2. There are 14 residues in the CDR3. The V gene end was trimmed by 6 bases and the J gene end by 2 bases; junction bases not matched to a gene: 7. Germline assignment: CDR1 DFQATT and CDR2 SNEGSKA (reference sequence). The CDR3 is CSARSSGTYNEQFF. The CDR3 coding sequence is TGCAGTGCCCGCTCTAGCGGAACCTACAATGAGCAGTTCTTC.

The chain couples TRBV19 to TRBJ2-4, with D possibly being TRBD1 (5 bases). This CDR3 spans 14 amino acids. The V gene lost 4 bases and the J gene lost 7 bases, with 14 bases spanning the gap. CDR1 and CDR2 from the germline V gene are LNHDA and SQIVND (reference sequence). The CDR3 reads CASSNQGKANIQYF. DNA for the CDR3: TGTGCCAGTAGTAACCAGGGAAAGGCGAACATTCAGTACTTC.

In this sample, this clonotype turned up a few times. The chain combines TRBV7-2 with TRBJ2-2; no firm D call. This CDR3 has 19 amino acids. Trimming took 2 bases from V and 2 from J, leaving 21 bases between them. From germline, CDR1 is SGHTA and CDR2 FQGNSA. The CDR3 DNA sequence: TGTGCCAGCAGCTTAATCTTGGGAAGGGTTCCCTCTAACACCGGGGAGCTGTTTTTT. Residues: CASSLILGRVPSNTGELFF.

This clonotype was recorded once. The rearrangement links TRBV7-2 to TRBJ1-3, with 7 bases fitting TRBD1. The V segment lost 5 bases and the J segment 8 bases; nucleotides outside the gene matches: 9. The CDR3 runs 14 residues. The germline gives CDR1 SGHTA, CDR2 FQGNSA. CDR3 amino acids: CASSRDRAGDTIYF. DNA for the CDR3: TGTGCCAGCAGCCGTGACAGGGCGGGGGACACCATATATTTT.

This clonotype showed up many times. V and J are TRBV6-5 and TRBJ1-1, with a possible D match to TRBD1 (5 bases). The germline gives CDR1 MNHEY, CDR2 SVGAGI. With 2 bases removed from V and 6 bases from J, the gap between germline ends came to 13 bases. The CDR3 consists of 14 residues. The CDR3 region has the DNA TGTGCCAGCAGTTACAGGGGAGGGAATGCTGAAGCTTTCTTT. Its protein is CASSYRGGNAEAFF.

This clonotype came up many times. V is TRBV7-9 and J is TRBJ1-6, with D possibly TRBD1 on 6 matching bases. Trimming removed 5 bases from V and 4 bases from J, with 15 bases in between. The CDR3 contains 16 residues. Germline CDR1 SEHNR, CDR2 FQNEAQ (reference sequence). The CDR3 is CASSQATGQYNSPLHF. The CDR3, as DNA: TGTGCCAGCAGCCAGGCGACAGGACAGTATAATTCACCCCTCCACTTT. The full variable domain, completed using reference TRBV7-9 and TRBJ1-6, is DTGVSQNPRHKITKRGQNVTFRCDPISEHNRLYWYRQTLGQGPEFLTYFQNEAQLEKSRLLSDRFSAERPKGSFSTLEIQRTEQGDSAMYLCASSQATGQYNSPLHFGNGTRLTVT.

This clonotype has a handful of counts. The genes are TRBV20-1 and TRBJ2-7; 7 nucleotides align to TRBD2. Germline CDR1 and CDR2: DFQATT and SNEGSKA (reference sequence). V shed 2 bases, J shed 6 bases, and the junction held 1 base outside the gene matches. The length of the CDR3 is 11 residues. The CDR3 coding sequence is TGCAGTGCTAGATGGGGGGGCGAGCAGTACTTC. Translating gives CSARWGGEQYF.

This clonotype has a handful of counts. The chain combines TRBV10-3 with TRBJ2-3, with 13 positions matching TRBD2. Germline V CDR1 and CDR2: ENHRY, SYGVKD. This CDR3 has 19 residues. V gave up 4 bases and J gave up 2 bases; unmatched junction bases: 12. The CDR3 loop is CAISGTSGSLRETTDTQYF. CDR3 coding DNA: TGTGCCATCAGTGGGACTAGCGGGAGCCTGCGGGAGACCACAGATACGCAGTATTTT.

Many counts were recorded for this clonotype. V and J are TRBV12-3 or TRBV12-4 and TRBJ2-5; D is uncertain. Trimming cost V 2 bases and J 5 bases, with 6 bases left between them. The CDR3 spans 12 residues. Here the CDR3 DNA reads TGTGCCAGCAGTTTACAAAGGGAGACCCAGTACTTC. It is translated as CASSLQRETQYF.

This clonotype appeared many times. The CDR3 reads CASSVATNTEAFF. Written as DNA, the CDR3 is TGTGCCAGCAGTGTCGCGACTAACACTGAAGCTTTCTTT. The chain links TRBV12-3 or TRBV12-4 to TRBJ1-1, with unresolved D. Trimming shortened V by 5 bases and J by 2 bases, and 9 bases separated the two germline ends. The CDR3 spans 13 residues.